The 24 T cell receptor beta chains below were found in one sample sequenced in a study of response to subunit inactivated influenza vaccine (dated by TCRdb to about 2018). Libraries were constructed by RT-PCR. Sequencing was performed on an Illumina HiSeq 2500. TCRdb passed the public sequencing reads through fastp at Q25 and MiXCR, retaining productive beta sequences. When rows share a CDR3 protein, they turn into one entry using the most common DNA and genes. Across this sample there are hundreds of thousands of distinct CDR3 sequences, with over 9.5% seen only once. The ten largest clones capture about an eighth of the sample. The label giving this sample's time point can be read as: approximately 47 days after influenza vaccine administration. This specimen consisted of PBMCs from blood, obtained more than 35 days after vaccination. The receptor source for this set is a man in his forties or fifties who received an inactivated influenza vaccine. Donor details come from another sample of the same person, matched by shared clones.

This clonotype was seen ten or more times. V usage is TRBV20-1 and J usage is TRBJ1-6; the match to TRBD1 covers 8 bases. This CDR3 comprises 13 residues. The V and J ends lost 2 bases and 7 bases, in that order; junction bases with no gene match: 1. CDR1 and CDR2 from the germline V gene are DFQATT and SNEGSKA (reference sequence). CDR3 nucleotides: TGCAGTGCTAGACAGGGGGCAAATTCACCCCTCCACTTT. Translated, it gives CSARQGANSPLHF.

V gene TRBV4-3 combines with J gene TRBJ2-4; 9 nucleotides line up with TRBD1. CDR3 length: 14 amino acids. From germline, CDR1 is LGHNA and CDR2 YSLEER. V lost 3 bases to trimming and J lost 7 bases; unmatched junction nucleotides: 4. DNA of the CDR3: TGCGCCAGCAGCCAGGACAGGGGAAGGAACATTCAGTACTTC. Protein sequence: CASSQDRGRNIQYF.

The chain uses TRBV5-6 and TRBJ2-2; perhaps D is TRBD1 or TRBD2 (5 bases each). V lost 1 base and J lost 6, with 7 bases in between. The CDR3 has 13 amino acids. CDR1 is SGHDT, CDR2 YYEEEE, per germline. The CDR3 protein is CASSLWGPGELFF. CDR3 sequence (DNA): TGTGCCAGCAGCTTGTGGGGACCCGGGGAGCTGTTTTTT.

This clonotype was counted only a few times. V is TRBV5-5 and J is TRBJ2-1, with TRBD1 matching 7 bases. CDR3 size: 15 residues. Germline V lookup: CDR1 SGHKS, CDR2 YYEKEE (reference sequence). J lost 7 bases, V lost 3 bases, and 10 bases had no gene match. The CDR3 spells CASSSTGVGGNEQFF. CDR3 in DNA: TGTGCCAGCAGCTCCACAGGGGTAGGGGGTAATGAGCAGTTCTTC.

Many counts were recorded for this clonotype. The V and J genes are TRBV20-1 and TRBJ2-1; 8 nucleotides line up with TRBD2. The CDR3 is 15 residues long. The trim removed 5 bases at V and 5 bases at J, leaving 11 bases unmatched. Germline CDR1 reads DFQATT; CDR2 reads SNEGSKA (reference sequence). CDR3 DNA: TGCAGTGCTTATAGGGGGTCGGGAGGGAACAATGAGCAGTTCTTC. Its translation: CSAYRGSGGNNEQFF.

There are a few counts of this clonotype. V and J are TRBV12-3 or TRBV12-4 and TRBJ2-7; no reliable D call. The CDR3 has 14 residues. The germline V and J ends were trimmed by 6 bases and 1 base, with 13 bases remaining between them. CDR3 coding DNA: TGTGCCAGCAGCGCCCCTGCGCCATCCTACGAGCAGTACTTC. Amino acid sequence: CASSAPAPSYEQYF.

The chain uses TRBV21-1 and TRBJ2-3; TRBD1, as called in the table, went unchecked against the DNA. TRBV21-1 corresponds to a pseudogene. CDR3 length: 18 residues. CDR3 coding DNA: TGTGCCAGCAGCAACACCTCACAAGACAGGCAGTATAGGGATACGCAGTATTTT. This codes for CASSNTSQDRQYRDTQYF.

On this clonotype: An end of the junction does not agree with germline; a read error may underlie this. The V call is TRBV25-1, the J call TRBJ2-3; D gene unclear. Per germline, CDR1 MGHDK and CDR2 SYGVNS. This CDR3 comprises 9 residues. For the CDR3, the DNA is TGTGCCAGCAAAGATACGCAGTATTTT. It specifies CASKDTQYF.

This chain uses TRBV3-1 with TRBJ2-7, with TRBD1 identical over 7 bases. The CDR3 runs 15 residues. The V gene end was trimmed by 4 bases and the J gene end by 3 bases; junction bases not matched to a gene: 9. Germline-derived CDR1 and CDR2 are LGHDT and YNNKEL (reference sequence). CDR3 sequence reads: CASSPSGTAVYEQYF. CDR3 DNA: TGTGCCAGCAGCCCGAGTGGGACAGCTGTCTACGAGCAGTACTTC.

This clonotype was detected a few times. Written as DNA, the CDR3 is TGTGCCAGCAGCGTAGCCGCGGGGGATCAGCCCCAGCATTTT. Its translation is CASSVAAGDQPQHF. This chain connects TRBV9 to TRBJ1-5; a weak D match, TRBD1 (5 bases). Trimming removed 0 bases from V and 5 bases from J, with 9 bases in between. The CDR3 is 14 amino acids. The germline CDR1 and CDR2 sequences are SGDLS and YYNGEE.

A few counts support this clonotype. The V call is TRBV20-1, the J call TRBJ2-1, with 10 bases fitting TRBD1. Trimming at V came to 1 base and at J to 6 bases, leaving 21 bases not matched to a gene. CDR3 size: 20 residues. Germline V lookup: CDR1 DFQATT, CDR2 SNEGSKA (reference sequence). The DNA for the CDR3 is TGCAGTGCTAGAGTTAGGGGTTGGGACAGGGGTAGCTCAGGGTTCAATGAGCAGTTCTTC. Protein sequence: CSARVRGWDRGSSGFNEQFF.

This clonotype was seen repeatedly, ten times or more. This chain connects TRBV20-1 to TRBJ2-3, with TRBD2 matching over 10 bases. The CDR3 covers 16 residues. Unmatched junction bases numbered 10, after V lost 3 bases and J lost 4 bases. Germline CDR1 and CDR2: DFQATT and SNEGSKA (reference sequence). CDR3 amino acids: CSASGSAGGLADTQYF. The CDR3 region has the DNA TGCAGTGCTAGCGGTTCAGCGGGGGGGCTCGCAGATACGCAGTATTTT.

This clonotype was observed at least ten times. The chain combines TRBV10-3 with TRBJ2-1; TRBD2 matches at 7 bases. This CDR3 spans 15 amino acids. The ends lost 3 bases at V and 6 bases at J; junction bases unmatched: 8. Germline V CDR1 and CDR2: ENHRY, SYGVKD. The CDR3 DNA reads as TGTGCCATCAGTGATTCAGGGACTAAAATCAATGAGCAGTTCTTC. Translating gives CAISDSGTKINEQFF.

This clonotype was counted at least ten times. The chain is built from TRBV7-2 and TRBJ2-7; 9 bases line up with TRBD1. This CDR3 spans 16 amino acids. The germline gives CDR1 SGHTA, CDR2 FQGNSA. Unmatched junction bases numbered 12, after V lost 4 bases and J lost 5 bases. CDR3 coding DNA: TGTGCCAGCAGCTCTTACTCTTACCGGGACAGGGACGAGCAGTACTTC. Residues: CASSSYSYRDRDEQYF.

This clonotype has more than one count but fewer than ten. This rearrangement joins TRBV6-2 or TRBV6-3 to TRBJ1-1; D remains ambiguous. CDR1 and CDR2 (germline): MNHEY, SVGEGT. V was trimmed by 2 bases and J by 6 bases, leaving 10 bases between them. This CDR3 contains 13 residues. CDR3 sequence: CASSYTGKAEAFF. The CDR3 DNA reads TGTGCCAGCAGTTACACGGGGAAGGCTGAAGCTTTCTTT.

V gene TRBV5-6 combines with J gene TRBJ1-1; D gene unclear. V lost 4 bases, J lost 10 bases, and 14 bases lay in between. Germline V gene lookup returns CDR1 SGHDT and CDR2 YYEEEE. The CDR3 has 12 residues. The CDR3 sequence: CASSLKGGLAFF. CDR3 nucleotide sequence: TGTGCCAGCAGCCTCAAAGGTGGGTTAGCTTTCTTT.

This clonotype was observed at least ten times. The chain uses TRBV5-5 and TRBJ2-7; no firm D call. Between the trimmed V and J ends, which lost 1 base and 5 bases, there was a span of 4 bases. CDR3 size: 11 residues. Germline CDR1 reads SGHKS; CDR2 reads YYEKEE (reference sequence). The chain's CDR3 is CASSLFDEQYF. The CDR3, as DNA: TGTGCCAGCAGCTTGTTTGACGAGCAGTACTTC.

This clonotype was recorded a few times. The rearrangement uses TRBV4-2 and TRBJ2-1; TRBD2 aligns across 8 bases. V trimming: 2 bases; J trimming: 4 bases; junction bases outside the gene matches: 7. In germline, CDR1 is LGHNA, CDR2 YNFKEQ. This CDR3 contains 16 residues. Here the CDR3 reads CASSQSSGSMYNEQFF. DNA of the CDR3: TGTGCCAGCAGCCAATCAAGCGGGAGTATGTACAATGAGCAGTTCTTC.

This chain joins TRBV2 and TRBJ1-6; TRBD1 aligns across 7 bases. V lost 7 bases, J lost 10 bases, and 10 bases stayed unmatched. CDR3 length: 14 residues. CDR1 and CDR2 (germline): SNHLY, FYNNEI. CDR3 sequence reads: CASTGEQGLSPLHF. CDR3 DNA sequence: TGTGCCAGCACGGGGGAACAGGGGCTCTCACCCCTCCACTTT.

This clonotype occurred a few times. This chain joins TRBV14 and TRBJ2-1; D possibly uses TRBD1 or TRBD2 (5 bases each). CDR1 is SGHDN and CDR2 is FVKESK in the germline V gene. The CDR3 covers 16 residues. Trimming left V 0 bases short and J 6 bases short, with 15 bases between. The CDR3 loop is CASSQDGQGPSNEQFF. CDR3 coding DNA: TGTGCCAGCAGCCAAGATGGCCAGGGACCCAGCAATGAGCAGTTCTTC.

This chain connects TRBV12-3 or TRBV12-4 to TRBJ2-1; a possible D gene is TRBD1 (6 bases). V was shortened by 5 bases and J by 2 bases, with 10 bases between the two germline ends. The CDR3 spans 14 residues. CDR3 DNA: TGTGCCAGCAGTAACAGGGTTCCCTACAATGAGCAGTTCTTC. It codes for CASSNRVPYNEQFF.

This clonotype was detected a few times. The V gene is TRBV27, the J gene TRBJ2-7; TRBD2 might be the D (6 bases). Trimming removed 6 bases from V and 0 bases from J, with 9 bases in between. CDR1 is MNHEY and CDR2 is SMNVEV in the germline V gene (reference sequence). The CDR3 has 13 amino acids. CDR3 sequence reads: CASRLALSYEQYF. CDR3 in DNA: TGTGCCAGCAGGCTAGCGCTCTCCTACGAGCAGTACTTC.

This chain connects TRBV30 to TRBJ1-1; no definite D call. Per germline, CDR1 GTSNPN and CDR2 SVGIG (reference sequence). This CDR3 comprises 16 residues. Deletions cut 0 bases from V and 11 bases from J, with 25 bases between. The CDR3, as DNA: TGTGCCTGGAGTGTACGGTTATTCGGGCAGTCGGGTGCGGCTTTCTTT. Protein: CAWSVRLFGQSGAAFF.

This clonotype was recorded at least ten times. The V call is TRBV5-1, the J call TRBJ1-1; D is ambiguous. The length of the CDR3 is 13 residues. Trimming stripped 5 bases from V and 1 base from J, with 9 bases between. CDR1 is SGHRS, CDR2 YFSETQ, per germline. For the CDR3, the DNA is TGCGCCAGCAGGGCCGGGGAGAACACTGAAGCTTTCTTT. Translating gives CASRAGENTEAFF.